The 16 T cell receptor beta chains in this list originate from one sample, sequenced in a study of blood T cell repertoires in COVID-19. Sequenced by immunoSEQ multiplex PCR; TCRdb stores in-frame clones only, minus some. In the table there are 350,000 or so clones, 80% to 90% of which are singletons. The sample taken for sequencing was peripheral blood. Every receptor here comes from a young woman with COVID-19, enrolled during active disease.

The chain carries TRBV7-9 and TRBJ1-6; no definite D call. This CDR3 spans 16 amino acids. Per the germline V gene, CDR1 is SEHNR and CDR2 is FQNEAQ (reference sequence). V shed 5 bases and J shed 0 bases, with 11 bases lying between them. This CDR3 reads CASSPPGSSYNSPLHF. The CDR3 region has the DNA TGTGCCAGCAGCCCCCCGGGGAGCTCCTATAATTCACCCCTCCACTTT.

This clone was counted between two and nine times. The CDR3 DNA sequence: TGCAGCGTTGCTGGGGACAGGGGAACTGAAGCTTTCTTT. The encoded protein is CSVAGDRGTEAFF. This chain joins TRBV29-1 and TRBJ1-1; 10 nucleotides line up with TRBD1. In germline, CDR1 is SQVTM, CDR2 ANQGSEA. The J segment lost 5 bases and the V segment lost 4 bases, leaving 4 bases of the junction unmatched. The length of the CDR3 is 13 residues.

About this clone itself: Distinct nucleotide sequences in the sample also encode this CDR3. The chain recombines TRBV7-9 with TRBJ1-2; D may be TRBD1 (5 bases). CDR1 SEHNR and CDR2 FQNEAQ come from the germline V gene (reference sequence). The CDR3 has 14 residues. The V end was cut by 1 base, the J end by 0 bases, with 6 bases between. The CDR3 is CASSLGGTNYGYTF. DNA for the CDR3: TGTGCCAGCAGCTTAGGGGGCACTAACTATGGCTACACCTTC.

The rearrangement links TRBV6-5 to TRBJ2-7; D might be TRBD2 (5 bases). The V gene lost 10 bases and the J gene lost 4 bases, with 20 bases spanning the gap. Germline values: CDR1 MNHEY, CDR2 SVGAGI. The CDR3 contains 14 residues. CDR3 in amino acids: CATIPPGLIYEQYF. In DNA form, the CDR3 reads TGTGCCACCATCCCACCCGGACTCATTTACGAGCAGTACTTC.

The chain has TRBV28 and TRBJ2-7; D ambiguous. Trimming took off 5 bases at V and 3 bases at J, with 8 bases between the two ends. This CDR3 comprises 12 residues. The germline gives CDR1 MDHEN, CDR2 SYDVKM. The CDR3 region has the DNA TGTGCCAGCAGTCCCCCCCTCTACGAGCAGTACTTC. Encoded protein: CASSPPLYEQYF.

This clone has just a few counts. The chain has TRBV24-1 and TRBJ1-5; D gene unclear. V shed 2 bases and J shed 5 bases, with 3 bases lying between them. Germline V gene sequence: CDR1 KGHDR, CDR2 SFDVKD. The CDR3 covers 12 residues. DNA of the CDR3: TGTGCCACCAGTGATTCCGATCAGCCCCAGCATTTT. It translates to CATSDSDQPQHF.

V is TRBV3-1 (or the pseudogene TRBV3-2) and J is TRBJ1-6; TRBD1 might be the D (6 bases). This CDR3 has 16 residues. V gave up 4 bases and J gave up 5 bases, with 15 bases separating them. Germline CDR1 is LGHDT and CDR2 is YNNKEL (reference sequence). CDR3 DNA: TGTGCCAGCAGCCTAGTGGCAGGGGTTCATAATTCACCCCTCCACTTT. Translating it yields CASSLVAGVHNSPLHF.

The chain combines TRBV19 with TRBJ2-1, with D possibly being TRBD2 (6 bases). The V end was cut by 7 bases, the J end by 8 bases, with 18 bases between. The CDR3 covers 14 residues. The V gene's germline CDR1 is LNHDA and CDR2 SQIVND (reference sequence). The CDR3 region is CASNEAGEADEQFF. The DNA of the CDR3 is TGTGCCAGTAACGAAGCGGGTGAGGCGGATGAGCAGTTCTTC.

The chain uses TRBV5-4 and TRBJ1-5; 7 bases agree with TRBD1. The CDR3 has 16 amino acids. V dropped 4 bases and J dropped 3; count of bases not matched to a gene: 10. Germline CDR1 SGHNT, CDR2 YYREEE (reference sequence). The CDR3 here is CASSHYEDRNNQPQHF. The CDR3 bases are TGTGCCAGCAGCCATTATGAGGACAGGAACAATCAGCCCCAGCATTTT.

CDR3 residues: CASSLSPGLSYEQYF. The CDR3 DNA follows: TGTGCCAGCAGTTTATCCCCCGGACTGAGCTACGAGCAGTACTTC. The gene calls are TRBV27 and TRBJ2-7; perhaps TRBD2 as D (5 bases). Trimming left V 0 bases short and J 3 bases short, with 12 bases between. Per germline, CDR1 MNHEY and CDR2 SMNVEV (reference sequence). The CDR3 consists of 15 residues.

This sequence joins TRBV4-2 and TRBJ2-7; D possibly corresponds to TRBD2 (6 bases). CDR3 length equals 13 residues. Germline V gene sequence: CDR1 LGHNA, CDR2 YNFKEQ. Trimming cost V 3 bases and J 0 bases, with 6 bases left between them. This CDR3 is CASSQGLSYEQYF. Here the CDR3 DNA reads TGTGCCAGCAGCCAGGGACTCTCCTACGAGCAGTACTTC.

The chain recombines TRBV18 with TRBJ2-1; a weak D match, TRBD1 (7 bases). The CDR3 is 15 amino acids. The germline CDR1 and CDR2 sequences are KGHSH and LQKENI. V dropped 3 bases and J dropped 4 bases, with 13 bases sitting between them. The CDR3: CASSPQGGPYNEQFF. CDR3 nucleotide sequence: TGTGCCAGCTCACCCCAGGGGGGTCCGTACAATGAGCAGTTCTTC. Filled out from reference TRBV18 and TRBJ2-1, the complete variable domain reads NAGVMQNPRHLVRRRGQEARLRCSPMKGHSHVYWYRQLPEEGLKFMVYLQKENIIDESGMPKERFSAEFPKEGPSILRIQQVVRGDSAAYFCASSPQGGPYNEQFFGPGTRLTVL.

This chain links TRBV27 with TRBJ2-7; possible D gene TRBD1, 5 bases. Trimming removed 6 bases at V and 3 bases at J, with 15 bases between. Germline-derived CDR1 and CDR2 are MNHEY and SMNVEV (reference sequence). CDR3 size: 14 residues. The CDR3 is CASRGHSNYYEQYF. CDR3 in DNA: TGTGCCAGCAGGGGGCACAGCAATTACTACGAGCAGTACTTC.

The chain has TRBV10-3 and TRBJ2-7; 7 bases agree with TRBD1. V lost 5 bases and J lost 6; bases outside the gene matches: 1. Germline V gene sequence: CDR1 ENHRY, CDR2 SYGVKD. This CDR3 has 11 residues. DNA for the CDR3: TGTGCCATCAGTAGGGACAGCGAGCAGTACTTC. Amino acid sequence: CAISRDSEQYF.

The rearrangement joins TRBV5-6 to TRBJ1-6; a weak D match, TRBD1 (5 bases). The V gene's germline CDR1 is SGHDT and CDR2 YYEEEE. The CDR3 sequence is 16 residues long. V dropped 2 bases and J dropped 0 bases, with 9 bases sitting between them. The chain's CDR3 is CASSLQVFSYNSPLHF. The CDR3 DNA is TGTGCCAGCAGCTTACAGGTTTTCTCCTATAATTCACCCCTCCACTTT.

This sequence joins TRBV9 and TRBJ2-1; 9 nucleotides align to TRBD1. CDR3 length: 15 residues. The V segment lost 0 bases and the J segment 9 bases; nucleotides outside the gene matches: 7. In germline, CDR1 is SGDLS, CDR2 YYNGEE. The CDR3 DNA reads as TGTGCCAGCAGCGTAGGAGACAGGGGGTCCTCTGAGCAGTTCTTC. Amino acids: CASSVGDRGSSEQFF.